The 17 T cell receptor beta chains below come from one sample, sequenced in a study of cytomegalovirus exposure and HLA in healthy donors. A multiplex PCR was run with 60 Vbeta primers and 13 Jbeta primers. Clones were sequenced by immunoSEQ multiplex PCR, and TCRdb holds only the in-frame ones, with some missing. The sample yields tens of thousands of clones, approximately 68% seen once. Sequenced sample: PBMCs. Every receptor here comes from a boy aged 10-17 years in good health and CMV-seropositive.

This clone has just a few counts. This chain links TRBV4-3 with TRBJ1-4; TRBD1 aligns across 9 bases. Germline CDR1 reads LGHNA; CDR2 reads YSLEER. With 0 bases clipped from V and 0 bases from J, the junction kept 2 bases outside the gene matches. This CDR3 spans 17 amino acids. The CDR3, as DNA: TGCGCCAGCAGCCAAGATCGGACAGGGGCAACTAATGAAAAACTGTTTTTT. Translated, it gives CASSQDRTGATNEKLFF.

This chain connects TRBV5-8 to TRBJ2-7, with 7 bases fitting TRBD1. The CDR3 extends over 15 amino acids. Germline V CDR1 and CDR2: SGHTS, YDEGEE. J lost 2 bases, V lost 4 bases, and 9 bases had no gene match. The CDR3 loop reads CASSGPGQWTYEQYF. The CDR3, as DNA: TGTGCCAGCAGCGGGCCGGGACAGTGGACCTACGAGCAGTACTTC.

The gene calls are TRBV2 and TRBJ2-1; tentatively, D is TRBD2 (5 bases). In germline, CDR1 is SNHLY, CDR2 FYNNEI. The CDR3 has 13 amino acids. Deletions cut 9 bases from V and 6 bases from J, with 15 bases between. In DNA form, the CDR3 reads TGTGCCAGGCAGGACTTACACGGCAATGAGCAGTTCTTC. Amino acid sequence: CARQDLHGNEQFF.

The chain carries TRBV29-1 and TRBJ2-1; tentatively, D is TRBD1 (5 bases). This CDR3 has 15 amino acids. The V gene's germline CDR1 is SQVTM and CDR2 ANQGSEA. Trimming took 5 bases from V and 16 from J, leaving 30 bases between them. The CDR3 nucleotides are TGCAGCGTTACAGGACCGGGTGAGCAGGCCGGTTTTGGATTCTTC. Translation: CSVTGPGEQAGFGFF.

The rearrangement joins TRBV7-3 to TRBJ2-7; maybe TRBD2 (5 bases). V was shortened by 2 bases and J by 3 bases, with 14 bases between the two germline ends. This CDR3 region has 15 residues. Germline V gene sequence: CDR1 SGHTA, CDR2 FQGTGA. Here the CDR3 DNA reads TGTGCCAGCAGCTTAGATCCGGGGTTGAGCTACGAGCAGTACTTC. Encoded protein: CASSLDPGLSYEQYF.

This chain uses TRBV7-2 with TRBJ1-5; D gene unclear. The germline V gene has CDR1 SGHTA and CDR2 FQGNSA. The CDR3 spans 13 residues. V dropped 5 bases and J dropped 0 bases, with 5 bases sitting between them. CDR3 nucleotides: TGTGCCAGCAGCGTAAATAGCAATCAGCCCCAGCATTTT. Translation: CASSVNSNQPQHF. The variable domain in full, with the rest retrieved from reference TRBV7-2 and TRBJ1-5, is GAGVSQSPSNKVTEKGKDVELRCDPISGHTALYWYRQSLGQGLEFLIYFQGNSAPDKSGLPSDRFSAERTGGSVSTLTIQRTQQEDSAVYLCASSVNSNQPQHFGDGTRLSIL.

V and J are TRBV10-2 and TRBJ1-5; TRBD1 matches 7 bases. The CDR3 runs 19 residues. CDR1 is WSHSY, CDR2 SAAADI, per germline. V lost 9 bases and J lost 0; bases outside the gene matches: 20. In DNA form, the CDR3 reads TGCGCCAGGGACCACCAGGGGGGACACAACGAGTATAGCAATCAGCCCCAGCATTTT. It specifies CARDHQGGHNEYSNQPQHF.

In its sample, this clone was seen a few times. The rearrangement joins TRBV27 to TRBJ2-7; 9 positions match TRBD1. Germline trimming cut 5 bases from V and 9 bases from J; bases unmatched to any gene: 14. CDR1 and CDR2 (germline): MNHEY, SMNVEV (reference sequence). The length of the CDR3 is 15 residues. The DNA of the CDR3 is TGTGCCAGCAGTCCCTCCGGGACAGGGTTTTCAGGGCAGTACTTC. It yields the protein CASSPSGTGFSGQYF.

This chain joins TRBV5-1 and TRBJ2-7; 12 positions agree with TRBD2. CDR3 length equals 16 residues. The trim removed 4 bases at V and 2 bases at J, leaving 7 bases unmatched. CDR1 is SGHRS, CDR2 YFSETQ, per germline. CDR3 DNA sequence: TGCGCCAGCAGCCCAGGTCTAGCGGGGGGGCCCTACGAGCAGTACTTC. Amino acid sequence: CASSPGLAGGPYEQYF.

A word on this clone: The junction does not match germline at one end; this may be a read error. The chain's CDR3 is CSSSPHEGTRNTEAFF. Here the CDR3 DNA reads TGTTCCAGCAGCCCCCATGAAGGGACACGGAACACTGAAGCTTTCTTT. The rearrangement links TRBV7-9 to TRBJ1-1; tentative D call: TRBD1 (6 bases). Germline CDR1 reads SEHNR; CDR2 reads FQNEAQ (reference sequence). The CDR3 totals 16 residues.

V is TRBV2 and J is TRBJ1-1; D gene uncertain. The V and J ends lost 3 bases and 1 base respectively, with 6 bases between them. The CDR3 totals 13 residues. Germline V gives CDR1 SNHLY, CDR2 FYNNEI. CDR3 sequence reads: CASSEVRNTEAFF. The CDR3 DNA sequence: TGTGCCAGCAGTGAGGTCAGGAACACTGAAGCTTTCTTT.

This chain links TRBV6-5 with TRBJ1-2, with TRBD1 matching over 7 bases. The V gene's germline CDR1 is MNHEY and CDR2 SVGAGI. The V gene end was trimmed by 8 bases and the J gene end by 12 bases; junction bases not matched to a gene: 12. The CDR3 runs 12 residues. This chain's CDR3 is CASRRDREENTF. Here the CDR3 DNA reads TGTGCCAGCCGTCGAGACAGGGAAGAGAACACCTTC.

The J gene is TRBJ1-2, the V gene TRBV5-1; TRBD1 matches 9 bases. Unmatched junction bases numbered 9, after V lost 4 bases and J lost 8 bases. This CDR3 comprises 14 residues. Germline values: CDR1 SGHRS, CDR2 YFSETQ. This chain's CDR3 is CASSPGTGLGGYTF. In nucleotides, the CDR3 is TGCGCCAGCAGCCCAGGGACAGGGCTGGGCGGCTACACCTTC.

CDR3 region: CASSGTGGLSYEQYF. CDR3 nucleotide sequence: TGTGCCAGCAGTGGGACAGGGGGCCTTTCCTACGAGCAGTACTTC. The chain is built from TRBV25-1 and TRBJ2-7; 11 nucleotides align to TRBD1. The CDR3 sequence is 15 residues long. Germline V lookup: CDR1 MGHDK, CDR2 SYGVNS. V lost 4 bases and J lost 1; bases outside the gene matches: 3.

In its sample, this clone was seen a few times. This chain joins TRBV5-6 and TRBJ1-6; tentatively, D is TRBD1 (5 bases). This CDR3 has 15 residues. The germline V gene encodes CDR1 SGHDT and CDR2 YYEEEE. V shed 4 bases and J shed 1 base, with 9 bases lying between them. The CDR3 DNA follows: TGTGCCAGCAGCCCCAGGGTTTCCTATAATTCACCCCTCCACTTT. Protein: CASSPRVSYNSPLHF. Combining the CDR3 with reference TRBV5-6 and TRBJ1-6 gives the whole variable domain DAGVTQSPTHLIKTRGQQVTLRCSPKSGHDTVSWYQQALGQGPQFIFQYYEEEERQRGNFPDRFSGHQFPNYSSELNVNALLLGDSALYLCASSPRVSYNSPLHFGNGTRLTVT.

This chain joins TRBV9 and TRBJ2-5; TRBD1 matches at 9 bases. Germline V lookup: CDR1 SGDLS, CDR2 YYNGEE. V gave up 3 bases and J gave up 4 bases; unmatched junction bases: 7. The CDR3 covers 15 residues. This chain's CDR3 is CASSGNTGGLETQYF. The CDR3 nucleotides are TGTGCCAGCAGCGGAAATACAGGGGGCCTAGAGACCCAGTACTTC. The full variable domain, in which reference TRBV9 and TRBJ2-5 provide the parts outside the CDR3, is DSGVTQTPKHLITATGQRVTLRCSPRSGDLSVYWYQQSLDQGLQFLIQYYNGEERAKGNILERFSAQQFPDLHSELNLSSLELGDSALYFCASSGNTGGLETQYFGPGTRLLVL.

V is TRBV9 and J is TRBJ1-1; no firm D call. The V gene lost 3 bases and the J gene lost 1 base, with 13 bases spanning the gap. The CDR3 consists of 15 residues. The V gene's germline CDR1 is SGDLS and CDR2 YYNGEE. DNA for the CDR3: TGTGCCAGCAGCGCCCCGGGGTTGGGGAACACTGAAGCTTTCTTT. Protein sequence: CASSAPGLGNTEAFF.